This T cell receptor (beta chain) was identified during a study of CD4 T cells in relation to SARS-CoV-2 and coronaviruses. Overall study: ViraFEST: approximately eleven-day antigen culture of PBMCs, then TCR beta CDR3 sequencing. Notes on the study in general: Roughly 65% of donors had memory CD4+ clonotypes crossrecognizing SARS-CoV-2 and common cold coronavirus spike.

J gave up 4 bases and V 2 bases, and 5 bases lay outside the gene matches. The CDR3 is 15 residues long. Germline CDR1 reads MNHNY; CDR2 reads SVGAGI (reference sequence). Produced via immunoSEQ multiplex PCR; TCRdb's table is partial and in-frame only. The profile shows approximately 22,000 clones, approximately 70% of them singletons. CD4+ T cells from unexposed donors were obtained before the COVID-19 pandemic (2011-2018). CD4+ T cells were isolated from the cells after 10 days of culture. As to this clone: Antigen: not known.

The specimen sequenced was CD4+ T cells from PBMCs, cultured in vitro. The receptor's source is a human donor in good health. The chain links TRBV6-6 to TRBJ2-5; 9 nucleotides line up with TRBD1. The CDR3 reads CASSYVPTGGETQYF. CDR3 in DNA: TGTGCCAGCAGTTACGTCCCGACAGGGGGAGAGACCCAGTACTTC.